The sequence of this T cell receptor (beta chain) was determined in a study of CD8+ T cells in alopecia areata listed by TCRdb under 2018. For the study in its entirety: In both human patients and the C3H/HeJ mouse model, the study applied high-throughput TCRbeta sequencing to look at T cell clonal expansion in alopecia areata. RNA came from the PAXgene miRNA kit for fixed scalp, the miRNeasy kit for PBMCs, and the RNeasy kit for mouse skin. immunoSEQ multiplex PCR using 35 Vbeta forward primers and 13 Jbeta reverse primers was used to amplify TCRbeta CDR3 regions. Scalp tissue and sorted CD4+ and CD8+ peripheral blood T cells from patchy and totalis/universalis alopecia areata patients and from healthy controls were covered by human TCRbeta sequencing. Scalp clonality was compared among normal scalp (n=4), patchy alopecia areata scalp (n=8), and alopecia totalis/universalis scalp (n=8). What the authors observed across the whole study: Resident alphabeta T cells in normal human skin are also sequenced, complicating scalp TCR repertoire analysis, unlike mouse skin dominated by gammadelta T cells. Higher clonality and more expanded CD8+ clones were observed in lesional scalp than in normal scalp, particularly in alopecia totalis/universalis, a finding suggestive of antigenic drive. Shared TCR sequences between patients were less evident than in mice, which may be partly attributable to HLA diversity in the patient population.

The CDR3 sequence holds 15 residues, the cysteine and phenylalanine included. Kept here is only the CDR3 DNA, which spans 45 bases and is read in frame from base 1. CDR1 and CDR2 (SGHVS, FNYEAQ) derive from the germline V gene. V drops 1 base and J drops 2 bases, leaving 12 bases in between. Lesional scalp punch biopsies and peripheral blood were collected from alopecia areata patients. PBMCs were isolated by density centrifugation and stained for CD3, CD4 and CD8, after which CD4+ and CD8+ T cells were sorted on a FACSAria. The untreated alopecia areata patients were recruited through a multicenter biomarker study. Blood CD8+ T cells from five or six biomarker-study patients were further sorted into NKG2D-low and NKG2D-high fractions. Library preparation used the immunoSEQ multiplex PCR assay. For TCR sequencing, RNA was extracted from every sample and reverse transcribed into cDNA to serve as template. First-strand cDNA was synthesized using SuperScript III with a 2:1 mix of oligo-dT and random hexamers. A synthetic immune receptor repertoire was used to gauge amplification bias, and whatever bias remained was removed computationally. As for the original processing: Raw reads were preprocessed for error removal, and CDR3 was defined according to IMGT conventions as running from the conserved cysteine to phenylalanine. Clonality was calculated as 1 minus Shannon entropy normalized by log2 of the number of productive unique TCRs. CD4 or CD8 identity of scalp clones was inferred by cross-referencing scalp TCRbeta sequences with sorted blood CD4 and CD8 repertoires. TCRdb limited this immuneACCESS table to in-frame rearrangements with V and J called. A share of clones is missing; checked studies link under half to unresolved V genes, and the rest is unexplained. That table supplies the V and J calls and clone size; D and trimming were determined from the DNA. In this sample the table shows around 34,000 clones, around 59% of which occur a single time. Around 43% of the sample belongs to the ten largest clones.

Points on this clone: Its antigen has not been determined. No base qualities exist here, and no much larger clone lies one base off it.

The rearrangement joined TRBV7-6 to TRBJ2-7, with the D gene call left open. The source of this sequence is a human donor with alopecia areata. The sequencing input was NKG2D-high CD8+ T cells sorted from blood. Per the publication, the cell subset or site label means: sorted CD8+ NKG2D-high blood T cells. The CDR3 corresponds to CASSLDHGGAYEQYF. The bases are TGTGCCAGCAGCTTAGATCACGGCGGAGCCTACGAGCAGTACTTC.